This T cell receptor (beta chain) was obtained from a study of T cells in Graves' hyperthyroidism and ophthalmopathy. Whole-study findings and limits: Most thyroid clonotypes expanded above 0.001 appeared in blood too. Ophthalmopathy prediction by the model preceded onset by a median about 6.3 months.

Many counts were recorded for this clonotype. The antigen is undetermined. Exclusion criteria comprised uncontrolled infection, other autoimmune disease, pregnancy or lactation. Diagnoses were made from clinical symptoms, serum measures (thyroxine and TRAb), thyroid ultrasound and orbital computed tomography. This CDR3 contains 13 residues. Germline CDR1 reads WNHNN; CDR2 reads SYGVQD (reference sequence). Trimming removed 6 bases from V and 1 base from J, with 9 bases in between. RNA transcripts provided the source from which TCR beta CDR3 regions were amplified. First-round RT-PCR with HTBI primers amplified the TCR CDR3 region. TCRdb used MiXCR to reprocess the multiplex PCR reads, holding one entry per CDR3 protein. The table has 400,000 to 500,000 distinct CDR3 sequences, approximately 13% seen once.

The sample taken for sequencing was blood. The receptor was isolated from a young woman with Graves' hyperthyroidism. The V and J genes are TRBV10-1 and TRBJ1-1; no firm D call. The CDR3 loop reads CASRLGPNTEAFF. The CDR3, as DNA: TGCGCCAGCAGGCTTGGGCCGAACACTGAAGCTTTCTTT.